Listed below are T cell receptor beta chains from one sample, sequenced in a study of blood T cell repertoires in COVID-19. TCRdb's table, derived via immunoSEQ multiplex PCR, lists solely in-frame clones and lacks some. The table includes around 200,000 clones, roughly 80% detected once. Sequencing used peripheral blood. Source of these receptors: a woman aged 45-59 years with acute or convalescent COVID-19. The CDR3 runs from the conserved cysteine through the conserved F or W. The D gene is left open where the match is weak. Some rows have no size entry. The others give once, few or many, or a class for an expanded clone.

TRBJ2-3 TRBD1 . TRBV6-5 TGTGCCAGCACAAGGGGAGAGGGGGCTGGGGATACGCAGTATTTT CASTRGEGAGDTQYF
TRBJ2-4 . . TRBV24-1 TGTGCCACCAGTGGCCCGGGGGTGGGGGTCACAGCCAAAAACATTCAGTACTTC CATSGPGVGVTAKNIQYF
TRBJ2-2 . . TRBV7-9 TGTGCCAGCAAATCCTGGGGGGTGAAAAACACCGGGGAGCTGTTTTTT CASKSWGVKNTGELFF
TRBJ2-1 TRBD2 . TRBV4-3 TGCGCCAGCAGCCAAGTGAGCGGGAGGGACAATGAGCAGTTCTTC CASSQVSGRDNEQFF
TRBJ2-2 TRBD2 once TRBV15 TGTGCCACCAGGAGCGGGGGCACCGGGGAGCTGTTTTTT CATRSGGTGELFF
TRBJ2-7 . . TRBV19 TGTGCCAGTAGTTTCCGACAGGCCTACGAGCAGTACTTC CASSFRQAYEQYF
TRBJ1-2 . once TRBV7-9 TGTGCCAGCAGTTTTTCGGAGGGGTACTCAATTAACTATGGCTACACCTTC CASSFSEGYSINYGYTF
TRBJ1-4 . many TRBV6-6 TGTGCCAGCAGCCGTGGCTCGAGGGAAAAACTGTTTTTT CASSRGSREKLFF
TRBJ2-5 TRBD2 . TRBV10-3 TGTGCCATCAGTGGGACTAGCGGGGGGGAGACCCAGTACTTC CAISGTSGGETQYF
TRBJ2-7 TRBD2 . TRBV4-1 TGCGCCAGCAGCGAGGGGTACTCAGCGGGGGGTTCCTACGAGCAGTACTTC CASSEGYSAGGSYEQYF
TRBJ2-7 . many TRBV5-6 TGTGCCAGCAGCTTGAACTACATCTACGAGCAGTACTTC CASSLNYIYEQYF
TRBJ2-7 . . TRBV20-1 TGCAGTGCTATTGATCGACAGGGAGGATCCTACGAGCAGTACTTC CSAIDRQGGSYEQYF
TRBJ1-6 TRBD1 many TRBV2 TGTGCCAGCAGTTCTTTAGGGGGCTTTGGATCACCCCTCCACTTT CASSSLGGFGSPLHF
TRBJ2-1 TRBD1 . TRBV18 TGTGCCAGCTCACCACACCCGGGACAGGGGAACAATGAGCAGTTCTTC CASSPHPGQGNNEQFF
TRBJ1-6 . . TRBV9 TGTGCCAGCAGCGTAGCTACAGGGTTTCCTAATTCACCCCTCCACTTT CASSVATGFPNSPLHF
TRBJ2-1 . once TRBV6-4 TGTGCCAGCAGTGACGGCGGGGCCGATTACAATGAGCAGTTCTTC CASSDGGADYNEQFF
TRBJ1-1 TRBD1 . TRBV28 TGTGCCAGCAGTTTAGGGGACAGGGCTACTGAAGCTTTCTTT CASSLGDRATEAFF
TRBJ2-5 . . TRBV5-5 TGTGCCAGCAGCCCCGGGGGGCTAGTAAGGCGGGAGACCCAGTACTTC CASSPGGLVRRETQYF
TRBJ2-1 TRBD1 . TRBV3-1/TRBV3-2 TGTGCCAGCAGCCACACAGGGGGCAGCTACAATGAGCAGTTCTTC CASSHTGGSYNEQFF
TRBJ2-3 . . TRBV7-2 TGTGCCAGCAGCTCCCGCCGGGAGCCAGATACGCAGTATTTT CASSSRREPDTQYF
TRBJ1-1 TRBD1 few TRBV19 TGTGCCAGTAGTCGGGGGACAGGCGTAACGGGGACTGAAGCTTTCTTT CASSRGTGVTGTEAFF
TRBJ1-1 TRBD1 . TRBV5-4 TGTGCCAGCAGCTTGGCAACAGGGGTCGGGAGTGAAGCTTTCTTT CASSLATGVGSEAFF
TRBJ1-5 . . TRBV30 TGTGCCTGGAACCAGGGCTCCAGCAATCAGCCCCAGCATTTT CAWNQGSSNQPQHF
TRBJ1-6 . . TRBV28 TGTGCCAGCAGTCCCATGGCTTTTTCCAGGGGTACCTATAATTCACCCCTCCACTTT CASSPMAFSRGTYNSPLHF
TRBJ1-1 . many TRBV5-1 TGCGCCAGCAGCCTACTTCCGGAAACAGGGATAGGAGCTTTCTTT CASSLLPETGIGAFF
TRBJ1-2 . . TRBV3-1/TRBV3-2 TGTGCCAGCATCCCGAAGGGGGGGGGTGGCTACACCTTC CASIPKGGGGYTF
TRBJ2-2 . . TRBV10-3 TGTGCCATCAGTGGAGACTACATGAACACCGGGGAGCTGTTTTTT CAISGDYMNTGELFF
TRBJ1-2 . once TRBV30 TGTGCCTGGAGTGTACAACCTACAGCAAGCTATGGCTACACCTTC CAWSVQPTASYGYTF
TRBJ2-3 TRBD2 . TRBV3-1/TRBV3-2 TGTGCCAGCAGCCTAGCGGGGCTCCGCACAGATACGCAGTATTTT CASSLAGLRTDTQYF
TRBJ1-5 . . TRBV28 TGTGCCAGCAGTTTACCCACTCTCAAAGGGACTACGAGTCAGCCCCAGCATTTT CASSLPTLKGTTSQPQHF
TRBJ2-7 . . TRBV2 TGTGCCAGCATAAAGTCCCTGGCTTACGAGCAGTACTTC CASIKSLAYEQYF
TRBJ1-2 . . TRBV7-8 TGTGCCAGCAGCCAAACTCAGGGGTTGGGCTACACCTTC CASSQTQGLGYTF
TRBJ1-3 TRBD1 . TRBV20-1 TGCAGTGCTAGTCCAGGGGGATACTCTGGAAACACCATATATTTT CSASPGGYSGNTIYF
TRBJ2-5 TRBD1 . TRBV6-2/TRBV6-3 TGTGCCAGCAGTTCATTCGGGACAGCCACGCAAGAGACCCAGTACTTC CASSSFGTATQETQYF
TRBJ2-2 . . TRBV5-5 TGTGCCAGCAGCTCCTATAACACCGGGGAGCTGTTTTTT CASSSYNTGELFF
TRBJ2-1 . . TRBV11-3 TGTGCCAGCAGCTTAGGAGGGGAGGTTCTCGATGAGCAGTTCTTC CASSLGGEVLDEQFF
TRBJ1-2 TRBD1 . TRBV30 TGTGCCTGGAGAGCCGGGACAGCCTTCTATGGCTACACCTTC CAWRAGTAFYGYTF
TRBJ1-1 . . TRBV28 TGTGCCAGCAGATATAACACTGAAGCTTTCTTT CASRYNTEAFF
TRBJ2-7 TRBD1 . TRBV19 TGTGCCAGTAGTGACGGACAGGGAGACGAGCAGTACTTC CASSDGQGDEQYF
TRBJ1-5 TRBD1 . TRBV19 TGTGCCAGTACCCTGAGAGGTGGACAGGGACATCAGCCCCAGCATTTT CASTLRGGQGHQPQHF
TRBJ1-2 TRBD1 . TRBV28 TGTGCCAGCAGGAAGACAGGGGGTCTGCGCGGCTACACCTTC CASRKTGGLRGYTF
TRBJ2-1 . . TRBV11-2 TGTGCCAGCAGCTTAGATCGCCGGGGAGGGCAGTTCTTC CASSLDRRGGQFF
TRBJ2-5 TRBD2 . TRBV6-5 TGTGCCAGCAGGGAGGCTAGCGGGTCGGCGGTGACCCAGTACTTC CASREASGSAVTQYF
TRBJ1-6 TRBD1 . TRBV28 TGTGCCAGCAGTATAGGACAGGGGTTCAGGGCACCCCTCCACTTT CASSIGQGFRAPLHF
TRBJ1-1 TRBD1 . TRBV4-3 TGCGCCAGCAGCCAAGGTGTCGTCGACAGGGATGGAGCTTTCTTT CASSQGVVDRDGAFF
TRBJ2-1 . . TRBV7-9 TGTGCCAGCAGCCGAGAACGGGGAGGCAATGAGCAGTTCTTC CASSRERGGNEQFF
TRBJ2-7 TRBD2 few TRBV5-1 TGCGCCAGCAGCTCCGTAGCGGGGGGAAGCTCCTACGAGCAGTACTTC CASSSVAGGSSYEQYF
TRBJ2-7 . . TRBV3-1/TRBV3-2 TGTGCCAGCAGCCCACTAGCTATACTGGCTCGGGAGCAGTACTTC CASSPLAILAREQYF
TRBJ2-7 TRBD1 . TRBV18 TGTGCCAGCTCACGGGATTCCGGGACAGGGTCTAGGGAGCAGTACTTC CASSRDSGTGSREQYF
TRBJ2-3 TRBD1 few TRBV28 TGTGCCAGCAGTTCCACCCTTAACAGGGGTAGCACAGATACGCAGTATTTT CASSSTLNRGSTDTQYF
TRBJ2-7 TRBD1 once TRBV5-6 TGTGCCAGCAGGGCATCCGGGACAGGAACCTACGAGCAGTACTTC CASRASGTGTYEQYF